This T cell receptor beta chain was identified in a study of CD8 T cells in ankylosing spondylitis. J was trimmed by 7 bases and V by 3 bases; bases with no gene match: 6. Germline loops: CDR1 KGHDR, CDR2 SFDVKD. The length of the CDR3 is 17 residues. This clonotype was recorded a few times. Its matching antigen is unknown. Study conclusions and caveats: The clones that were linked to disease were reported to be significantly enriched in matched synovial fluid samples from ankylosing spondylitis patients. Eight highly homologous variants formed a TCR beta motif that appeared characteristic of ankylosing spondylitis blood. Reactive arthritis synovial fluid and blood previously showed some of these motif variants.

TCRdb re-derived calls from the 5' RACE reads in MiXCR, one entry per CDR3 protein. The repertoire holds roughly 150,000 distinct CDR3 sequences, with 9.8% as singletons. The chain carries TRBV24-1 and TRBJ2-2, with TRBD2 matching 14 bases. This TCR was sampled from a female donor with ankylosing spondylitis or in good health (not recorded which). What was sequenced was blood, either unsorted or a sorted T cell fraction (not recorded which). In DNA, the CDR3 is TGTGCCACCAGTGATCTGGGGACTAGCGGGAGAGGCGGGGAGCTGTTTTTT. Translated: CATSDLGTSGRGGELFF.